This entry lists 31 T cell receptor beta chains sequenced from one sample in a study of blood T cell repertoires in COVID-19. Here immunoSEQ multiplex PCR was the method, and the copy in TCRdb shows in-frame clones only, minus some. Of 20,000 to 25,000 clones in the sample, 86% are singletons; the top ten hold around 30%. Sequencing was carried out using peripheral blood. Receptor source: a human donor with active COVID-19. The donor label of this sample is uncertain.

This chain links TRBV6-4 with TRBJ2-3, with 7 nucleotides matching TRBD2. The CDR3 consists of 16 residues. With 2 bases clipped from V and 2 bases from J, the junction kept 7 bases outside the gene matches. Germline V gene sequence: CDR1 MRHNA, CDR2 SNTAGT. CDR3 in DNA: TGTGCCAGCAGTGACGGGGCTAGCGGAGACACAGATACGCAGTATTTT. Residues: CASSDGASGDTDTQYF.

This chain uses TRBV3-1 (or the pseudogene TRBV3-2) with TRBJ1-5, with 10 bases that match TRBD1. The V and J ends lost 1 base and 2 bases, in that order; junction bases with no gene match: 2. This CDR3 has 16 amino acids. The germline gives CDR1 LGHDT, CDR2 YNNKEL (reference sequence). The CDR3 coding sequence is TGTGCCAGCAGCCAAGCGGGGACAGGGGGCAATCAGCCCCAGCATTTT. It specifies CASSQAGTGGNQPQHF.

CDR3 sequence: CASSRPAAGKETQYF. The DNA for the CDR3 is TGTGCCAGCAGCAGGCCCGCGGCAGGGAAAGAGACCCAGTACTTC. The chain is built from TRBV7-9 and TRBJ2-5, with TRBD1 as a possible D gene (5 bases). Germline CDR1 reads SEHNR; CDR2 reads FQNEAQ (reference sequence). V was pared by 5 bases and J by 3 bases, with 16 bases between. This CDR3 has 15 amino acids.

The CDR3 sequence: CASSLLAGPRDTQYF. For the CDR3, the DNA is TGTGCCAGCAGTTTATTGGCGGGCCCCAGGGATACGCAGTATTTT. The rearrangement uses TRBV27 and TRBJ2-3; maybe TRBD2 (5 bases). Per germline, CDR1 MNHEY and CDR2 SMNVEV (reference sequence). The CDR3 extends over 15 amino acids. Trimming pared 1 base from V and 6 bases from J, leaving 14 bases between.

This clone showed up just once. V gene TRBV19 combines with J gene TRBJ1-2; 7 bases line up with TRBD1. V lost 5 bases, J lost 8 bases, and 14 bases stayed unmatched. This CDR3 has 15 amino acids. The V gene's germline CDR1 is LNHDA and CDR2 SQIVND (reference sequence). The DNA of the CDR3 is TGTGCCAGTAGTCCCAACCTCAGGGGGGCGCTGGGCTACACCTTC. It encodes CASSPNLRGALGYTF.

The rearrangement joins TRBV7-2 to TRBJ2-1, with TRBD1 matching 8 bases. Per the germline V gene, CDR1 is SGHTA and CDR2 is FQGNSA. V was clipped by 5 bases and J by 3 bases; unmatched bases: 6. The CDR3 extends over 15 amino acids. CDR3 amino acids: CASSPDRGSYNEQFF. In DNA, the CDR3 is TGTGCCAGCAGCCCAGACAGGGGCAGCTACAATGAGCAGTTCTTC.

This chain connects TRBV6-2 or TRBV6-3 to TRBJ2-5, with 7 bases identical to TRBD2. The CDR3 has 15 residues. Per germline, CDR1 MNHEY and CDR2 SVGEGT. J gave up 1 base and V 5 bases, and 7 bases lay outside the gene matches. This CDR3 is CASSKNLAAQETQYF. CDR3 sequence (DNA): TGTGCCAGCAGTAAAAATCTAGCGGCCCAAGAGACCCAGTACTTC.

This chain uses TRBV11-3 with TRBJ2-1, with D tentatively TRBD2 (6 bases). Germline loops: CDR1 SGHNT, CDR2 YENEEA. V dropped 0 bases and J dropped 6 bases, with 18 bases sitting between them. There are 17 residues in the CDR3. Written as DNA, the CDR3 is TGTGCCAGCAGCTTAGAAAGTGGTGCGGGGTTAGCCAATGAGCAGTTCTTC. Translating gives CASSLESGAGLANEQFF.

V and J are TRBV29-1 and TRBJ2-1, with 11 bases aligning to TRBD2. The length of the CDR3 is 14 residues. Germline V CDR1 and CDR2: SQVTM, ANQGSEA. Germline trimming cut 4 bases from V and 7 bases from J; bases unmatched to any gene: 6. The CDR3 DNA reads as TGCAGCGTTGTGGTACTAGCGGGAGTTAATGAGCAGTTCTTC. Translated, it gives CSVVVLAGVNEQFF.

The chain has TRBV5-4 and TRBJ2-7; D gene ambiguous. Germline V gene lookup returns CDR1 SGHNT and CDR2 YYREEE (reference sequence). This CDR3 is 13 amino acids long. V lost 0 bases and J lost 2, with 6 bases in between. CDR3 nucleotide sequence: TGTGCCAGCAGCTTGGCGGGTACCTACGAGCAGTACTTC. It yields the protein CASSLAGTYEQYF.

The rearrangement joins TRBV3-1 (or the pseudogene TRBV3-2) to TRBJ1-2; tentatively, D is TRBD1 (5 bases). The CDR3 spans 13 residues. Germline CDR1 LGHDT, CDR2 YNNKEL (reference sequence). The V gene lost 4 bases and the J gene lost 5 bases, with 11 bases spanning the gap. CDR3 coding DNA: TGTGCCAGCAGCCCCTGGGGGGATTATGGCTACACCTTC. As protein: CASSPWGDYGYTF.

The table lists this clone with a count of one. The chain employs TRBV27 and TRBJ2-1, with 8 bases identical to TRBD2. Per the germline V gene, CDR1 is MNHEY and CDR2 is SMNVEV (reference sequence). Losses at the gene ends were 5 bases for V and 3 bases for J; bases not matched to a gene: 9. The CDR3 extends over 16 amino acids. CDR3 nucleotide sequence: TGTGCCAGCAGTCACGCCGGGACTAGAAACTACAATGAGCAGTTCTTC. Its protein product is CASSHAGTRNYNEQFF.

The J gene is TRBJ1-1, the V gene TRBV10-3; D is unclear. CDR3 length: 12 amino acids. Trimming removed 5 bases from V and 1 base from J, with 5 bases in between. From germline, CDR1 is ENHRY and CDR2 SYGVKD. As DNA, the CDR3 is TGTGCCATCAGTCCAGGGAACACTGAAGCTTTCTTT. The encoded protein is CAISPGNTEAFF.

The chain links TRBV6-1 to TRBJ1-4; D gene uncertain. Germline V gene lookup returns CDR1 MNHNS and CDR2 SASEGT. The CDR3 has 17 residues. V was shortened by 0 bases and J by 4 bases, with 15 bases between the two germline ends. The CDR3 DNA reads TGTGCCAGCAGTGAAGCCCCGTGGAGGCTGGGTAATGAAAAACTGTTTTTT. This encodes CASSEAPWRLGNEKLFF.

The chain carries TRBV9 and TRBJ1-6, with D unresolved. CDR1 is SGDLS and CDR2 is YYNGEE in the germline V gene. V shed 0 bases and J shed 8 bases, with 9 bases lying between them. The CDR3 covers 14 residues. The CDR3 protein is CASSVGTRDSPLHF. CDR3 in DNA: TGTGCCAGCAGCGTAGGAACCCGGGATTCACCCCTCCACTTT.

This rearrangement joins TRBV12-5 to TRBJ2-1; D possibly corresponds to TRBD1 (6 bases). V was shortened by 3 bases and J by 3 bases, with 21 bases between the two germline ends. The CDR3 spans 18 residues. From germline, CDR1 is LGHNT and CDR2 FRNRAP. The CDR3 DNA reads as TGTGCTAGTGGTTTTCAAACGAGTCAGGGGATCGTCTACAATGAGCAGTTCTTC. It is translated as CASGFQTSQGIVYNEQFF.

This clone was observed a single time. The CDR3 here is CASSPPSLRTGGPMNTEAFF. The CDR3 coding sequence is TGTGCCAGCTCACCTCCCTCCCTGAGGACAGGGGGCCCCATGAACACTGAAGCTTTCTTT. The V call is TRBV18, the J call TRBJ1-1; 11 nucleotides agree with TRBD1. The CDR3 covers 20 residues. The V and J ends lost 3 bases and 0 bases, in that order; junction bases with no gene match: 15. CDR1 KGHSH and CDR2 LQKENI come from the germline V gene.

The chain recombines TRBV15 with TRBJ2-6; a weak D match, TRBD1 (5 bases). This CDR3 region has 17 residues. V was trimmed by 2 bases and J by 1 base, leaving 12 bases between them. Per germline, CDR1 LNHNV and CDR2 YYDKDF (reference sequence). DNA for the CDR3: TGTGCCACCAGCAGATCTCTTGACAGATCTGGGGCCAACGTCCTGACTTTC. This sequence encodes CATSRSLDRSGANVLTF.

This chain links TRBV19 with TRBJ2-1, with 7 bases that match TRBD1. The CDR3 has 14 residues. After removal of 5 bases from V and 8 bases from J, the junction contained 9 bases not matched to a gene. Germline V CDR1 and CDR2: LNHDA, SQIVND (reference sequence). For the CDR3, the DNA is TGTGCCAGTAGTCCCAGGACAGGTTTCTATGAGCAGTTCTTC. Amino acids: CASSPRTGFYEQFF.

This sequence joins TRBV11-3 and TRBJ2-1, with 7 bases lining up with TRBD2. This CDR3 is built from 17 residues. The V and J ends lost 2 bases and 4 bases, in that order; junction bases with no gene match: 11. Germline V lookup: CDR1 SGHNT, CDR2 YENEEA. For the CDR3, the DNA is TGTGCCAGCAGCTTAACGTTAGGGAGCGGGGCTTACAATGAGCAGTTCTTC. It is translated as CASSLTLGSGAYNEQFF.

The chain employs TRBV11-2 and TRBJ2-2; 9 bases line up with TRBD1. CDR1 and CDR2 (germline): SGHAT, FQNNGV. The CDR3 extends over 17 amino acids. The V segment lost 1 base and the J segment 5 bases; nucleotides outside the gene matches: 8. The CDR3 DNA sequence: TGTGCCAGCAGCTTAGGACGGGGAGGGACAGGGACCGGGGAGCTGTTTTTT. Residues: CASSLGRGGTGTGELFF.

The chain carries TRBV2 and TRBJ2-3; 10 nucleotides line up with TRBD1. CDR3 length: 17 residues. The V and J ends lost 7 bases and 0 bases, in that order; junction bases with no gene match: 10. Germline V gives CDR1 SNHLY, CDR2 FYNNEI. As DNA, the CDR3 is TGTGCCAGCACGGGACAGGGGTGGCTTACTAGCACAGATACGCAGTATTTT. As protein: CASTGQGWLTSTDTQYF.

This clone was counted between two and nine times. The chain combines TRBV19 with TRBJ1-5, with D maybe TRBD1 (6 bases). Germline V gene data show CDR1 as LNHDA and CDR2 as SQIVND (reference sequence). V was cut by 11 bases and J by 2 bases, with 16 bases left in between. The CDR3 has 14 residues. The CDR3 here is CASSMDSGNQPQHF. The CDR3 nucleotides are TGTGCCTCTTCTATGGACAGCGGCAATCAGCCCCAGCATTTT.

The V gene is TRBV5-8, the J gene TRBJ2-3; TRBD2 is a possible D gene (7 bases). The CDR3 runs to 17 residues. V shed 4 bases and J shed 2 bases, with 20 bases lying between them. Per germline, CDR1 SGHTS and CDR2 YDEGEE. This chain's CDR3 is CASSLGASGRVTDTQYF. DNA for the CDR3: TGTGCCAGCAGCCTGGGGGCTAGCGGACGAGTCACAGATACGCAGTATTTT.

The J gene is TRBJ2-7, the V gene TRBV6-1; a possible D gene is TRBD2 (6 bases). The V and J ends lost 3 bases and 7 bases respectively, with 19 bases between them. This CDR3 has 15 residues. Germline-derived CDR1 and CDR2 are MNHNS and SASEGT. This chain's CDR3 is CASSDTGSSPGEQYF. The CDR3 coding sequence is TGTGCCAGCAGTGATACCGGGAGTTCCCCCGGGGAGCAGTACTTC.

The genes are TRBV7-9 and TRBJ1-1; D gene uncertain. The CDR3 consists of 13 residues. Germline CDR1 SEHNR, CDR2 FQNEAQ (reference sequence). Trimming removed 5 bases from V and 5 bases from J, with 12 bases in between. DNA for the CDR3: TGTGCCAGCAGCCCTGGTCACGGTACTGAAGCTTTCTTT. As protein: CASSPGHGTEAFF.

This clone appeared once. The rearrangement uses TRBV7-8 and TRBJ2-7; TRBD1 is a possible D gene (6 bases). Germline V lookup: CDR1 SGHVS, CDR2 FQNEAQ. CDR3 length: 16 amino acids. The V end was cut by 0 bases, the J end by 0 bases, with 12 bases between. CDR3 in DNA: TGTGCCAGCAGCTTAGCGCCGACAGGAAGCTCCTACGAGCAGTACTTC. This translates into CASSLAPTGSSYEQYF.

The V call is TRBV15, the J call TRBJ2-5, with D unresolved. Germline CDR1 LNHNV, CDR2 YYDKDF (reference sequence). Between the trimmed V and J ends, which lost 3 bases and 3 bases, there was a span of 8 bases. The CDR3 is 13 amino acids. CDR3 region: CATSRADKETQYF. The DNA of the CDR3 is TGTGCCACCAGCAGGGCAGATAAAGAGACCCAGTACTTC.

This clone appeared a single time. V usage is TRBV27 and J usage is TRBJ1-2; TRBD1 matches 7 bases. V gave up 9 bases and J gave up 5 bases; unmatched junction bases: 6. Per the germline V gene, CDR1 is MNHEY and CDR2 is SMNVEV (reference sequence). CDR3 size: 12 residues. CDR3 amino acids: CASGQAGYGYTF. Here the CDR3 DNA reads TGTGCCAGTGGACAGGCCGGGTATGGCTACACCTTC.

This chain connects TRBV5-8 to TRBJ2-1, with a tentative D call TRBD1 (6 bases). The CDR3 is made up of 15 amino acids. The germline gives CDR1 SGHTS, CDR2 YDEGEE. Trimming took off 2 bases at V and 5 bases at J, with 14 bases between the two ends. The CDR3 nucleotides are TGTGCCAGCAGCTTCTACAGGAAGGGGGACAATGAGCAGTTCTTC. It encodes CASSFYRKGDNEQFF.

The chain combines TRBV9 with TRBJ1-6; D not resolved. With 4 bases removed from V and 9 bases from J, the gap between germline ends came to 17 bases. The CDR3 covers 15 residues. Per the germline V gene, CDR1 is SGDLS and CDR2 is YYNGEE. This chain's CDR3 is CASSSQRGFASPLHF. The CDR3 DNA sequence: TGTGCCAGCAGCTCCCAGAGAGGGTTTGCTTCACCCCTCCACTTT.